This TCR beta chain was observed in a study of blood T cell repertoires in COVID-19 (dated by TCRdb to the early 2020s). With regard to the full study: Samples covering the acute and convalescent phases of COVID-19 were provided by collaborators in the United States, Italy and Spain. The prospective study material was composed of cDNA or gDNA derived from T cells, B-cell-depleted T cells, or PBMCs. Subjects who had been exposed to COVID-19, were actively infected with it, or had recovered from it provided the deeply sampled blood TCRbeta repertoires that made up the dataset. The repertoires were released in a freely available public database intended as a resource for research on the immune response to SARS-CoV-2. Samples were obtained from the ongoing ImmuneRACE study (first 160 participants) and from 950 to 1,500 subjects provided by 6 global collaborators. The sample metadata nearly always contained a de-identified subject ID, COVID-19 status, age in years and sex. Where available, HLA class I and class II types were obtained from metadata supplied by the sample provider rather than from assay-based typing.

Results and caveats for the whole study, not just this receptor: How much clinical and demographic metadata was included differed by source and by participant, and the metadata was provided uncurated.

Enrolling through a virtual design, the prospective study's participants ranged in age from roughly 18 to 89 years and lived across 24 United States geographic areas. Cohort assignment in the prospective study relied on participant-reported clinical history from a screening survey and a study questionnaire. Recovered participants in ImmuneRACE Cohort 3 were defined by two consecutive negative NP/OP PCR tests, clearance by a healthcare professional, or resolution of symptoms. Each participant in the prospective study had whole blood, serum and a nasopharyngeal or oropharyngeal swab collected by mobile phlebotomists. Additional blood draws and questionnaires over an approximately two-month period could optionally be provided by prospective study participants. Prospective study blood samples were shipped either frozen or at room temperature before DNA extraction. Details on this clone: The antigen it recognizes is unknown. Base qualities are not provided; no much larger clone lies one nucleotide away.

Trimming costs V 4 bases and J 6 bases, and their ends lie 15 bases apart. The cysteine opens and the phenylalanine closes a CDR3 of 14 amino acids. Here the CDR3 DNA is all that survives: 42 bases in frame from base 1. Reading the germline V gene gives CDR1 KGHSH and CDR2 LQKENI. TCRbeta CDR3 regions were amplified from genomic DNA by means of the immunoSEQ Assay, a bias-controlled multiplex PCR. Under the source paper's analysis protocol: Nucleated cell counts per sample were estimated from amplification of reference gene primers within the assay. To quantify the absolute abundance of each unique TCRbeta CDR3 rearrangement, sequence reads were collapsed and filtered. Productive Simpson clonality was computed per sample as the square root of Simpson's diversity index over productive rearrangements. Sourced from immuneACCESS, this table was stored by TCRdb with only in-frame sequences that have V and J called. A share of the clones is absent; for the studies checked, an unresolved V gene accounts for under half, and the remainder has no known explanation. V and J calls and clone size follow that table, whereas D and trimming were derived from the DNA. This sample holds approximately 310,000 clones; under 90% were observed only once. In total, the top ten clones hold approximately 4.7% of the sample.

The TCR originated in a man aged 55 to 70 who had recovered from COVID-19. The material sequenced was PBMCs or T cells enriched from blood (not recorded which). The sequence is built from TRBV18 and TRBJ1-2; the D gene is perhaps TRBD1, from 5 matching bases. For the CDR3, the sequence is CASSLGGDANGYTF. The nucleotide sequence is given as TGTGCCAGCTCACTAGGAGGGGACGCAAATGGCTACACCTTC.